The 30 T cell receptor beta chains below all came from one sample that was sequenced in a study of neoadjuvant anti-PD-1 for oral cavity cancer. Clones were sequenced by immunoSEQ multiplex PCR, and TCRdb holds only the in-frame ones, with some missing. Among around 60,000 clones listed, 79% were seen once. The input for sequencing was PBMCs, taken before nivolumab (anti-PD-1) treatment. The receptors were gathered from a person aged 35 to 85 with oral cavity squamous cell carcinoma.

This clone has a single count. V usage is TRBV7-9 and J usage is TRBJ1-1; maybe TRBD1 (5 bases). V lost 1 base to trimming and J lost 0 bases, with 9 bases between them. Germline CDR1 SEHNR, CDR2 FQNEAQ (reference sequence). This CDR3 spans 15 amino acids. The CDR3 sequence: CASSLGGTVNTEAFF. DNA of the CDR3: TGTGCCAGCAGCTTAGGGGGGACGGTGAACACTGAAGCTTTCTTT.

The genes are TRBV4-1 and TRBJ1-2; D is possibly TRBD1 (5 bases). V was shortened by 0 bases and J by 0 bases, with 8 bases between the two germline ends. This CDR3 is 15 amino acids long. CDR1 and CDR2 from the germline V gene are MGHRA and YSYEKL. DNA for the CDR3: TGCGCCAGCAGCCAAGACCCAGGGTCTAACTATGGCTACACCTTC. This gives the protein CASSQDPGSNYGYTF.

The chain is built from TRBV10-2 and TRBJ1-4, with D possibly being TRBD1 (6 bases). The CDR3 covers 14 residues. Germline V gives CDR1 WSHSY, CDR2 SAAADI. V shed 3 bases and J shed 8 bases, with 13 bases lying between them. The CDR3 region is CASSDRGAMEKLFF. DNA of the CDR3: TGCGCCAGCAGTGATCGGGGGGCGATGGAAAAACTGTTTTTT.

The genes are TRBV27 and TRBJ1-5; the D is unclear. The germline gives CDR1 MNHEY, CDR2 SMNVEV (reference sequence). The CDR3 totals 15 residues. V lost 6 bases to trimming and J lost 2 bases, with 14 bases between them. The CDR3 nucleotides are TGTGCCAGCAGCAATTCGTTAACGGGCAATCAGCCCCAGCATTTT. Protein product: CASSNSLTGNQPQHF.

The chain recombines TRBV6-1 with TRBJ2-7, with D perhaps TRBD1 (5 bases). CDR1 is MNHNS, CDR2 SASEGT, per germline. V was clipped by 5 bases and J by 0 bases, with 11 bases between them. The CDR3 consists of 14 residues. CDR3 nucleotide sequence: TGTGCCAGCAGTACCGGACACAGCTCCTACGAGCAGTACTTC. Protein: CASSTGHSSYEQYF.

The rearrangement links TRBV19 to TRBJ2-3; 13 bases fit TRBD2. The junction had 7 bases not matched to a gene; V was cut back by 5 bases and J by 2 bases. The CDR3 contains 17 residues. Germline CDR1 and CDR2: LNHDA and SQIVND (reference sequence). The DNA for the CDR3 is TGTGCCAGTAGTGGATCGGGACTAGCGGGGTTCACAGATACGCAGTATTTT. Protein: CASSGSGLAGFTDTQYF.

CDR3 nucleotides: TGTGCCAGCAGACGGCTAGCGGGAGGGGACAATGAGCAGTTCTTC. This sequence encodes CASRRLAGGDNEQFF. The chain links TRBV2 to TRBJ2-1; 12 nucleotides agree with TRBD2. Germline CDR1 is SNHLY and CDR2 is FYNNEI. J lost 5 bases, V lost 6 bases, and 5 bases had no gene match. This CDR3 region has 15 residues.

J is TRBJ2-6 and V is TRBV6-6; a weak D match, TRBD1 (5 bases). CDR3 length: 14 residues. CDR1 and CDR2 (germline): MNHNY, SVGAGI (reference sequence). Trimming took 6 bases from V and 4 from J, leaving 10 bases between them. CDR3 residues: CASRGRGGANVLTF. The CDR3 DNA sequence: TGTGCCAGCAGGGGAAGGGGCGGGGCCAACGTCCTGACTTTC.

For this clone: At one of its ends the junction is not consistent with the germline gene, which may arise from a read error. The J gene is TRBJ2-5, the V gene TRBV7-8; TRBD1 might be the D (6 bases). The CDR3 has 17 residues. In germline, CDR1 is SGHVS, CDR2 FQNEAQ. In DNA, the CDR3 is TGTACCAGCAGCCCCGTGGTAACAGGGTCGTACCAAGAGACCCAGTACTTC. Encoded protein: CTSSPVVTGSYQETQYF.

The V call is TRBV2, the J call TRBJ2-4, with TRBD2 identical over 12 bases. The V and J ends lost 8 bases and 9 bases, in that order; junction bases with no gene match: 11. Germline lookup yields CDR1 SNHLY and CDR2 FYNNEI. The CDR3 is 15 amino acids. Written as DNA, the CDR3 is TGTGCCAGCGGCCGACTAGCGGGAGAAGAGGGCATTCAGTACTTC. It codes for CASGRLAGEEGIQYF.

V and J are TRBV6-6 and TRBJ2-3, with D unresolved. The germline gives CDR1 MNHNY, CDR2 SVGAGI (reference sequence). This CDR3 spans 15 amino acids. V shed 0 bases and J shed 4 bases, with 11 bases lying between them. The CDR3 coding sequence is TGTGCCAGCAGTTACTCGATAGGTTCACCAGATACGCAGTATTTT. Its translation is CASSYSIGSPDTQYF.

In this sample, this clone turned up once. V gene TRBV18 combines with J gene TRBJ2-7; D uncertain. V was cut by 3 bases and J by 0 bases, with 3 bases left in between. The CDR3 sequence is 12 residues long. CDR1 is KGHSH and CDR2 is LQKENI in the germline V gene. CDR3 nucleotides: TGTGCCAGCTCACCCAGCTCCTACGAGCAGTACTTC. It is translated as CASSPSSYEQYF.

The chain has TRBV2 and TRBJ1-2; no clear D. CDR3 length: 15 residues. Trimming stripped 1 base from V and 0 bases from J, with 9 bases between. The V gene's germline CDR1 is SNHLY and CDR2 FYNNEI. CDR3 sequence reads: CASSEVDATNYGYTF. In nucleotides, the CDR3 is TGTGCCAGCAGTGAAGTGGACGCAACTAACTATGGCTACACCTTC.

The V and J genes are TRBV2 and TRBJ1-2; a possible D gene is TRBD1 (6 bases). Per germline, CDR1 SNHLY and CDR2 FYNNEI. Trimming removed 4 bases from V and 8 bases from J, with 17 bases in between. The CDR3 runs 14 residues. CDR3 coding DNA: TGTGCCAGCAGTGCATCTCAGGGGACTAGCGGCTACACCTTC. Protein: CASSASQGTSGYTF.

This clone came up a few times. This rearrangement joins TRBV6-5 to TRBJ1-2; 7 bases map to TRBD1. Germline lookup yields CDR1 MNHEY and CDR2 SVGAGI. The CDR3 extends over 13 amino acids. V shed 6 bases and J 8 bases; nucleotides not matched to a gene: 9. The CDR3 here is CASRPDRVSGYTF. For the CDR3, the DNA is TGTGCCAGCAGACCCGACAGGGTTAGCGGCTACACCTTC.

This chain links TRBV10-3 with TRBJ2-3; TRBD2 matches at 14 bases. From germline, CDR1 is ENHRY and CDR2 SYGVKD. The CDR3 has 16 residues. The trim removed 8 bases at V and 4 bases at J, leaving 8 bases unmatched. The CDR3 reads CAIAPGTSGGSDTQYF. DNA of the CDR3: TGTGCCATCGCGCCGGGGACTAGCGGGGGATCAGATACGCAGTATTTT.

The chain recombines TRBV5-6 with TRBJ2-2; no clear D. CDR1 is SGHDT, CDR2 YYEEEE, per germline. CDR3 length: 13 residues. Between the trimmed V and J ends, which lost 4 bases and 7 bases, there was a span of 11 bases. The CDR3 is CASSPGRFGELFF. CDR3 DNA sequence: TGTGCCAGCAGCCCTGGCAGGTTCGGGGAGCTGTTTTTT.

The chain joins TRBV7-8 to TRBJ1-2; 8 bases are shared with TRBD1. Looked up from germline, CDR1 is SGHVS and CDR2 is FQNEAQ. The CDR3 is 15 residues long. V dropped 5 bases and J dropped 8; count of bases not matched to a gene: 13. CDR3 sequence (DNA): TGTGCCAGCAGCGCACCCCAGGGGGCGTTTGGCGGCTACACCTTC. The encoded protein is CASSAPQGAFGGYTF.

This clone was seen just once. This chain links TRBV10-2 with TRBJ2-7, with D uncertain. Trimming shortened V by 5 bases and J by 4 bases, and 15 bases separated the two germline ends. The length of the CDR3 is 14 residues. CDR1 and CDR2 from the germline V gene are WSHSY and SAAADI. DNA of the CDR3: TGCGCCAGCAGTAGCTCGAGTACGGTATACGAGCAGTACTTC. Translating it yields CASSSSSTVYEQYF.

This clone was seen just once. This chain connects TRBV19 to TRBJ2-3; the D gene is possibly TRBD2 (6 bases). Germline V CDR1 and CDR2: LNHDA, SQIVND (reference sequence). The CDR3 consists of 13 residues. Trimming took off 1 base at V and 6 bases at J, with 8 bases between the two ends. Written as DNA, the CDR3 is TGTGCCAGTAGTATAGTCGCGGGGGATACGCAGTATTTT. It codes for CASSIVAGDTQYF.

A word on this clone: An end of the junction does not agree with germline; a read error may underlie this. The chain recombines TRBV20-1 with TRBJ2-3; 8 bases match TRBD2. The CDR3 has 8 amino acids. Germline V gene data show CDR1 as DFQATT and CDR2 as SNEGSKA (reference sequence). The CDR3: CSVPGGDF. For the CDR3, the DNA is TGCAGTGTCCCGGGGGGGGATTTT.

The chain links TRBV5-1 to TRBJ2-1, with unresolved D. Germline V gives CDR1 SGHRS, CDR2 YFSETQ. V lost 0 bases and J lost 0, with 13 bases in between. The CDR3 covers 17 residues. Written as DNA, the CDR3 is TGCGCCAGCAGCTTGGTGGTGGGGTCGGGCTCCTACAATGAGCAGTTCTTC. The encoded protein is CASSLVVGSGSYNEQFF.

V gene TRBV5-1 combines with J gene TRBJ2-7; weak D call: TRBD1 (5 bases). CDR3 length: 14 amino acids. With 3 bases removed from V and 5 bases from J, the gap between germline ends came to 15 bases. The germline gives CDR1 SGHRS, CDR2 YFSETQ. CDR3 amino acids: CASSYRQSRDEQYF. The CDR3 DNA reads TGCGCCAGCAGCTACCGACAGTCTAGGGACGAGCAGTACTTC.

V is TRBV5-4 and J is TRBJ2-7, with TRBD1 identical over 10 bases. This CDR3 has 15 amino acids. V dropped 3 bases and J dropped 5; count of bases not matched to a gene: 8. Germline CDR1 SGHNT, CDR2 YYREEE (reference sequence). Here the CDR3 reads CASSYRQGARNEQYF. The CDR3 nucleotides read TGTGCCAGCAGCTACAGACAGGGGGCCAGGAACGAGCAGTACTTC.

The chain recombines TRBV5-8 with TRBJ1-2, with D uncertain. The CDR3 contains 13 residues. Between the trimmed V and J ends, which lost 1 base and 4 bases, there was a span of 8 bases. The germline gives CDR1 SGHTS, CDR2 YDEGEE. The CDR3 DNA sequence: TGTGCCAGCAGCTTGACAGTCTTCTATGGCTACACCTTC. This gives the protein CASSLTVFYGYTF.

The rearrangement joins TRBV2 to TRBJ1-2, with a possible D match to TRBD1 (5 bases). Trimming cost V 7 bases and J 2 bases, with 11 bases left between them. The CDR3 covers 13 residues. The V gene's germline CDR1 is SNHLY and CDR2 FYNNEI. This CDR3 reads CASITDTNYGYTF. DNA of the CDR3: TGTGCCAGCATAACGGACACGAACTATGGCTACACCTTC.

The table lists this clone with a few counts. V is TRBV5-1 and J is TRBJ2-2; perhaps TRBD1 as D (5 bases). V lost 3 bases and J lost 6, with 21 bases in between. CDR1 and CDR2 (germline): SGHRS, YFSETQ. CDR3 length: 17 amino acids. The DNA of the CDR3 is TGCGCCAGCAGCTCCGTCACCCAGGGAAGAGAGCCCGGGGAGCTGTTTTTT. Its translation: CASSSVTQGREPGELFF.

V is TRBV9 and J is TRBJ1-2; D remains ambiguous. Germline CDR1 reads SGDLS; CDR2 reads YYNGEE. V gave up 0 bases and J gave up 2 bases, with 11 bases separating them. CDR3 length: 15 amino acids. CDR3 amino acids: CASSVDHSLNYGYTF. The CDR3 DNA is TGTGCCAGCAGCGTAGATCACAGTTTGAACTATGGCTACACCTTC.

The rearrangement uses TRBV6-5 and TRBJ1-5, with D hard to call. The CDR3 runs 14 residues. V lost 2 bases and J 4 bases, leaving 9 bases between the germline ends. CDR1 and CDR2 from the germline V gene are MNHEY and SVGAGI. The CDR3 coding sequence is TGTGCCAGCAGTTACAGAGGCGGGAATCAGCCCCAGCATTTT. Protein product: CASSYRGGNQPQHF.

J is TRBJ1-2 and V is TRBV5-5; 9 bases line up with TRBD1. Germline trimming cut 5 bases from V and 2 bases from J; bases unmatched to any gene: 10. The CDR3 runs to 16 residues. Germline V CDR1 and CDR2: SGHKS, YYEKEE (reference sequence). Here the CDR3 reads CASRRTPGTGNYGYTF. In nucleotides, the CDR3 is TGTGCCAGCAGACGAACACCCGGGACAGGGAACTATGGCTACACCTTC.